The 5 T cell receptor beta chains below come from one sample, sequenced in a study of T cells in Graves' hyperthyroidism and ophthalmopathy. TCR beta CDR3 region amplification was performed from RNA transcripts. HTBI primers were employed in a first-round RT-PCR of the TCR CDR3. A single record per CDR3 protein comes from TCRdb applying MiXCR to the multiplex PCR reads. The table shows a few hundred thousand distinct CDR3 sequences, with 20% to 25% occurring only once. The material sequenced was blood. The origin of the receptors is a man between 18 and 35 years old with Graves' hyperthyroidism.

This clonotype was recorded many times. The chain recombines TRBV20-1 with TRBJ2-7; 10 nucleotides agree with TRBD1. The trim removed 6 bases at V and 5 bases at J, leaving 16 bases unmatched. Germline values: CDR1 DFQATT, CDR2 SNEGSKA (reference sequence). The CDR3 sequence is 16 residues long. The CDR3 coding sequence is TGCAGTGCGAGTCCACTCCTATGGGACAGGGGCCACGAGCAGTACTTC. This sequence encodes CSASPLLWDRGHEQYF.

This chain uses TRBV20-1 with TRBJ2-2, with 9 nucleotides matching TRBD2. Per the germline V gene, CDR1 is DFQATT and CDR2 is SNEGSKA (reference sequence). CDR3 length: 14 amino acids. J was trimmed by 6 bases and V by 3 bases; bases with no gene match: 5. This CDR3 is CSASWRGGPGELFF. CDR3 in DNA: TGCAGTGCTAGCTGGCGGGGGGGCCCCGGGGAGCTGTTTTTT.

At least ten counts were recorded for this clonotype. The rearrangement uses TRBV7-6 and TRBJ2-5; the D is unclear. V lost 3 bases and J 0 bases, leaving 5 bases between the germline ends. From germline, CDR1 is SGHVS and CDR2 FNYEAQ. The length of the CDR3 is 13 residues. CDR3 in DNA: TGTGCCAGCAGCTTGGACGACCAAGAGACCCAGTACTTC. Its protein is CASSLDDQETQYF.

This clonotype was detected many times. The chain employs TRBV28 and TRBJ2-2; D call uncertain. CDR1 MDHEN and CDR2 SYDVKM come from the germline V gene. This CDR3 is 16 amino acids long. V lost 1 base to trimming and J lost 1 base, with 10 bases between them. The CDR3 here is CASSLSPRQNTGELFF. The DNA for the CDR3 is TGTGCCAGCAGTTTATCCCCCCGACAGAACACCGGGGAGCTGTTTTTT.

This clonotype was observed at least ten times. The chain employs TRBV6-1 and TRBJ2-2; D gene ambiguous. V was shortened by 7 bases and J by 8 bases, with 23 bases between the two germline ends. This CDR3 comprises 16 residues. The germline gives CDR1 MNHNS, CDR2 SASEGT. CDR3 sequence reads: CASKGKTPRNPGELFF. As DNA, the CDR3 is TGTGCCAGCAAAGGGAAGACTCCACGAAATCCGGGGGAGCTGTTTTTT.